The entry below describes one TCR beta chain. Its cognate antigen is unknown. Profiling relied on immunoSEQ multiplex PCR, and the TCRdb table lists in-frame clones only, not all of them. The table shows 20,000 to 25,000 clones, with approximately 79% occurring only once. The time point denotes: cycle 4 day 1 (C4D1), after less than 7 weeks of nivolumab. All patients experienced relapse after autologous stem cell transplantation, and brentuximab vedotin exposure was variable. Purification of CD4+ T cells from thawed PBMCs was performed via magnetic negative selection. The CDR3 runs 12 residues. Germline-derived CDR1 and CDR2 are SGHDN and FVKESK. J lost 12 bases, V lost 3 bases, and 6 bases had no gene match. This entry comes from a study of PD-1 blockade in classical Hodgkin lymphoma. General study findings and limits: The origin of the repertoire differences remains undefined, with disease activity or prior therapy as possible causes. Before treatment, TCR diversity in newly diagnosed patients was reportedly lower than in healthy donors. Researchers reported that CD4+ TCR diversity, though not CD8+, rose significantly by C4D1.

This clonotype originated in a human donor with classical Hodgkin lymphoma. The rearrangement joins TRBV14 to TRBJ2-7, with 9 bases lining up with TRBD1. Material: CD4+ T cells from blood, obtained before the fourth cycle of nivolumab. Here the CDR3 reads CASSQTQGARYF. In DNA form, the CDR3 reads TGTGCCAGCAGCCAGACACAGGGGGCAAGGTACTTC.